This T cell receptor (beta chain) was documented in a study of blood T cell repertoires in COVID-19. Study-wide background: COVID-19 samples from acute and convalescent phases originated in the United States, Italy and Spain. T cells, B-cell-depleted T cells, or PBMCs provided the cDNA or gDNA that served as material.

There are 13 residues in the CDR3. Germline V CDR1 and CDR2: SGHNT, YYREEE (reference sequence). The V gene lost 5 bases and the J gene lost 1 base, with 9 bases spanning the gap. The repertoire was sequenced with immunoSEQ multiplex PCR; TCRdb's copy has only in-frame clones and lacks some. This table holds approximately 300,000 clones, approximately 90% found once. Sequenced material: peripheral blood. The clonotype was recovered from a middle-aged woman with acute or convalescent COVID-19. The rearrangement links TRBV5-4 to TRBJ1-1, with D unresolved. The CDR3 coding sequence is TGTGCCAGCAGTTATACAGCGAACACTGAAGCTTTCTTT. Its protein product is CASSYTANTEAFF.